The subject of this entry is one TCR beta chain. This sample was included in a study of OX40 agonist ivuxolimab in advanced cancers. Sequencing used immunoSEQ multiplex PCR; TCRdb keeps in-frame clones, though not all of them. The table shows approximately 86,000 clones, with 85% to 90% occurring only once. Trimming removed 3 bases from V and 5 bases from J, with 2 bases in between. Looked up from germline, CDR1 is MNHNS and CDR2 is SASEGT. This CDR3 contains 12 residues. The V and J genes are TRBV6-1 and TRBJ2-6; D remains ambiguous. The source was CD4+ or CD8+ T cells sorted from blood, collected in a trial of the OX40 agonist ivuxolimab. The clonotype originates from an adult with an advanced solid tumor such as melanoma, head and neck, liver or kidney cancer. CDR3 in DNA: TGTGCCAGCAGTGACAGGGCCAACGTCCTGACTTTC. Its translation: CASSDRANVLTF.